Listed below are T cell receptor beta chains from one sample, sequenced in a study of low-dose radiotherapy and immunotherapy resistance in tumors. TCRdb re-derived calls from the reads in MiXCR, one entry per CDR3 protein. The sample lists nearly 95,000 distinct CDR3 sequences, under 10% occurring once. The sequences come from PBMCs, collected before treatment. The receptors stem from a male donor with prostate cancer. Both conserved end residues are part of each CDR3. Fields, in order: clone size, D gene, J gene, V gene, CDR3 DNA, CDR3 protein. D genes are given only for firm matches. A clone size is listed for some rows: how often the clone was seen (once, few, many), or a class if it is expanded.

>many|NA|TRBJ1-2|TRBV30
TGTGCCTGGACAGATGGGGCTAACTATGGCTACACCTTC
CAWTDGANYGYTF
>many|NA|TRBJ2-2|TRBV14
TGTGCCAGCTCCGACCGCCAGGCCCGGGAGCTGTTTTTT
CASSDRQARELFF
>many|TRBD1|TRBJ1-5|TRBV12-3/TRBV12-4
TGTGCCAGCTCCACAGGGGCCCTCAATCAGCCCCAGCATTTT
CASSTGALNQPQHF
>many|NA|TRBJ1-5|TRBV28
TGTGCCAGCAGTTCTGGGGGATCCGCTCAGCCCCAGCATTTT
CASSSGGSAQPQHF
>many|TRBD2|TRBJ2-2|TRBV23-1
TGCGCCAGCTCCTCCGGTGGTAGCGGGAGTGAGACCGGGGAGCTGTTTTTT
CASSSGGSGSETGELFF
>many|NA|TRBJ2-1|TRBV7-8
TGTGCCAGCAGCTTTCGACGGTCCTACAATGAGCAGTTCTTC
CASSFRRSYNEQFF
>many|NA|TRBJ1-1|TRBV30
TGTGCCTGGAGTAAAATGAACACTGAAGCTTTCTTT
CAWSKMNTEAFF
>many|TRBD2|TRBJ2-1|TRBV6-4
TGTGCCAGCAGTGAATTTAGCGGGGGGGGTCAGGAGCAGTTCTTC
CASSEFSGGGQEQFF
>many|TRBD2|TRBJ2-3|TRBV6-6
TGTGCCAGCAGAGGGACTAGCGGGAGGAGGATCCTGGGCACAGATACGCAGTATTTT
CASRGTSGRRILGTDTQYF
>many|NA|TRBJ2-3|TRBV28
TGTGCCTGGGCCAGGGCTAATACGCAGTATTTT
CAWARANTQYF
>many|NA|TRBJ2-7|TRBV20-1
TGCAGTGCTACCAAGGCGCCTAGCCCCGAGCAGTACTTC
CSATKAPSPEQYF
>many|NA|TRBJ2-5|TRBV28
TGTGCCAGCAACCAAGTATCAGGGAGCCGGGGAGAGACCCAGTACTTC
CASNQVSGSRGETQYF
>many|NA|TRBJ1-4|TRBV12-3/TRBV12-4
TGTGCCAGCAGTCCCCGACGGGGATCTAATGAAAAACTGTTTTTT
CASSPRRGSNEKLFF
>many|NA|TRBJ1-2|TRBV10-3
TGTGCCATCACTTCAGGAAACTATGGCTACACCTTC
CAITSGNYGYTF
>NA|TRBD1|TRBJ1-2|TRBV19
TGTGCCAGTAGTCCGACAGGGGGTTATGGCTACACCTTC
CASSPTGGYGYTF
>many|TRBD2|TRBJ2-2|TRBV7-9
TGTGCCAGCAGCCAGACTAGCGGGAGGGCCGGGGAGCTGTTTTTT
CASSQTSGRAGELFF
>many|NA|TRBJ2-5|TRBV28
TGTGCCAGCAGTTCAGACAGCGCATACCAAGAGACCCAGTACTTC
CASSSDSAYQETQYF
>many|TRBD1|TRBJ1-1|TRBV4-2
TGTGCCAGCAGCCAAGATGGACAGGGGAACACTGAAGCTTTCTTT
CASSQDGQGNTEAFF
>many|NA|TRBJ2-5|TRBV20-1
TGCAGTGCTGGGCGGGGCAGGGTCGAGACCCAGTACTTC
CSAGRGRVETQYF
>few|TRBD1|TRBJ2-7|TRBV27
TGTGCCAGCAGTCAAGGGGGCGCGTTCTACGAGCAGTACTTC
CASSQGGAFYEQYF
>many|NA|TRBJ2-4|TRBV5-5
TGTGCCAGCAGCTTGGATAGGACGCTAGCCAAAAACATTCAGTACTTC
CASSLDRTLAKNIQYF
>many|NA|TRBJ2-1|TRBV20-1
TGCAGTGTTGCTAGATTCTCGAGCTCCTACAATGAGCAGTTCTTC
CSVARFSSSYNEQFF
>NA|TRBD2|TRBJ2-7|TRBV4-1
TGTGCCAGCAGCCAACCTGAGGGACTAGCGGGAGGGATCTCCTACGAGCAGTACTTC
CASSQPEGLAGGISYEQYF
>many|TRBD1|TRBJ2-5|TRBV12-3/TRBV12-4
TGTGCCAGCAGTTTTGACAGGGTGAAAGAGACCCAGTACTTC
CASSFDRVKETQYF
>many|NA|TRBJ2-1|TRBV14
TGTGCCAGCAGCCCGCCACCGGGAGTTAATGAGCAGTTCTTC
CASSPPPGVNEQFF
>many|TRBD1|TRBJ2-7|TRBV5-1
TGCGCCAGCAGCCCAACAGGGGGCTCCTACGAGCAGTACTTC
CASSPTGGSYEQYF
>many|TRBD1|TRBJ2-3|TRBV18
TGTGCCAGCTCGCCCTTGGGACAGACTACCACAGATACGCAGTATTTT
CASSPLGQTTTDTQYF
>many|TRBD2|TRBJ2-7|TRBV9
TGTGCCAGCAGCGTGACTAGCGAGAGCTCCTACGAGCAGTACTTC
CASSVTSESSYEQYF
>many|NA|TRBJ1-1|TRBV29-1
TGCAGTTACGGGGGGGGCATGAACACTGAAGCTTTCTTT
CSYGGGMNTEAFF
>many|TRBD2|TRBJ2-1|TRBV14
TGTGCCAGCAGTTTTAGCGGGACCCTCTACAATGAGCAGTTCTTC
CASSFSGTLYNEQFF
>many|TRBD2|TRBJ2-1|TRBV19
TGTGCCAGTACCGTGACTAGCGAGAACGCTAACATTCAGTTCTTC
CASTVTSENANIQFF
>few|NA|TRBJ2-1|TRBV6-5
TGTGCCAGCAGCCCCCTACTACGTCGGTCCAATGAGCAGTTCTTC
CASSPLLRRSNEQFF
>many|NA|TRBJ2-7|TRBV29-1
TGCAGCGTTGAGGACACCCTCTACGAGCAGTACTTC
CSVEDTLYEQYF
>many|NA|TRBJ1-1|TRBV4-1
TGCGCCAGCAGTCAAGGACTGGGGTTGAACACTGAAGCTTTCTTT
CASSQGLGLNTEAFF
>many|NA|TRBJ1-2|TRBV29-1
TGCAGCGTTCGGCAGGGGCCTAACTATGGCTACACCTTC
CSVRQGPNYGYTF
>many|NA|TRBJ2-5|TRBV28
TGTGCCAGCAGTCGGGCCTCACAAGAGACCCAGTACTTC
CASSRASQETQYF
>NA|NA|TRBJ2-1|TRBV7-9
TGTGCCAGCAGCTTAGGACTTACCTACAATGAGCAGTTCTTC
CASSLGLTYNEQFF
>many|TRBD1|TRBJ1-1|TRBV3-1
TGTGCCAGCAGCGCCCGGGACAGGGGAACCCACGCAGCTTTCTTT
CASSARDRGTHAAFF
>many|NA|TRBJ2-3|TRBV30
TGTGCCTGGGGCACACAGGGAGATACGCAGTATTTT
CAWGTQGDTQYF
>many|NA|TRBJ1-2|TRBV7-2
TGTGCCAGCAGCTTACATGGGACTAACTATGGCTACACCTTC
CASSLHGTNYGYTF
>many|NA|TRBJ2-5|TRBV5-1
TGCGCCAGCAGCCCGGGGGCTAGCGAGGTGGAGACCCAGTACTTC
CASSPGASEVETQYF
>many|NA|TRBJ2-1|TRBV28
TGTGCCAGCACCCCAACAGGGCTCGCCTACAATGAGCAGTTCTTC
CASTPTGLAYNEQFF
>many|NA|TRBJ2-2|TRBV19
TGTGCCAGTAGTATAGCCCGCAGGGCCGACGGGGAGCTGTTTTTT
CASSIARRADGELFF
>NA|TRBD2|TRBJ2-7|TRBV11-1
TGTGCCAGCAGAAGCTTAGCGGGACCGTTCTACGAGCAGTACTTC
CASRSLAGPFYEQYF
>many|TRBD2|TRBJ2-7|TRBV29-1
TGCAGCGCCCTGGGGGGACTAGACTACGAGCAGTACTTC
CSALGGLDYEQYF
>NA|TRBD2|TRBJ2-4|TRBV5-4
TGTGCCAGCAGCTCGAGCGGGAACCAAAACATTCAGTACTTC
CASSSSGNQNIQYF
>many|NA|TRBJ2-5|TRBV29-1
TGCAGCGTTGACCCGCTCCGGGAGCCACGAGAGACCCAGTACTTC
CSVDPLREPRETQYF
>many|NA|TRBJ1-1|TRBV29-1
TGCAGCGTTGAATCTTCAAACAGGCCTGAAGCTTTCTTT
CSVESSNRPEAFF
>many|TRBD2|TRBJ2-3|TRBV4-1
TGCGCCAGCAGCCAAATCGGGAGGAACACAGATACGCAGTATTTT
CASSQIGRNTDTQYF
>few|NA|TRBJ2-2|TRBV28
TGTGCCAGCAGTTTAATTGCCGGGCCCGGGGAGCTGTTTTTT
CASSLIAGPGELFF
>many|NA|TRBJ2-6|TRBV5-6
TGTGCCAGCAGCTTTGGAGTCTCTGGGGCCAACGTCCTGACTTTC
CASSFGVSGANVLTF
>many|NA|TRBJ2-7|TRBV7-2
TGTGCCAGCAGCCCAATGCAGGGAGGCGAGCAGTACTTC
CASSPMQGGEQYF
>many|NA|TRBJ2-1|TRBV27
TGTGCCAGCAGTTTAGGGGTTCCAGCTTACAATGAGCAGTTCTTC
CASSLGVPAYNEQFF
>many|NA|TRBJ2-1|TRBV7-9
TGTGCCAGCAGCTCAGGGACCGAGCAGTTCTTC
CASSSGTEQFF
>many|NA|TRBJ1-2|TRBV28
TGTGCCAGCAGTTTAGGGGGCAAGGGCTATGGCTACACCTTC
CASSLGGKGYGYTF
>NA|NA|TRBJ2-7|TRBV25-1
TGTGCCAGCAGTGAATCTCTGGGAGCCTACGAGCAGTACTTC
CASSESLGAYEQYF
>few|TRBD2|TRBJ2-1|TRBV6-6
TGTGCCAGCAGTGAACTAGCGGGAGCCTCCTACAATGAGCAGTTCTTC
CASSELAGASYNEQFF
>many|NA|TRBJ2-1|TRBV7-2
TGTGCCAGCAGCTTACCCGGCGGCCTGAGCGGGCCCTCCTACAATGAGCAGTTCTTC
CASSLPGGLSGPSYNEQFF
>NA|TRBD1|TRBJ2-7|TRBV6-8
TGTGCCAGCAGTTACTCGAGGGGACAGAACTACGAGCAGTACTTC
CASSYSRGQNYEQYF